This T cell receptor (beta chain) was sequenced for a study of CD8 T cells in Susac syndrome. Controls were age- and sex-matched healthy donors. RNA was extracted with the RNeasy kit, and a quantity of about 0.45 to 1 ug was reverse transcribed using random hexamers. immunoSEQ multiplex PCR amplified TCR beta CDR3 across 54 Vbeta, 13 Jbeta. From the immunoSEQ multiplex PCR reads, TCRdb called clonotypes with MiXCR, one entry per CDR3 protein. The sample lists some 120,000 distinct CDR3 sequences; 90% to 95% were seen once. The CDR3 runs to 15 residues. Germline-derived CDR1 and CDR2 are SGHRS and YFSETQ. The V end lost 2 bases, the J end lost 1 base, and 13 bases lay between the germline ends.

The source material was CD4+ T cells from PBMCs. This receptor was obtained from a human donor in good health. This rearrangement joins TRBV5-1 to TRBJ2-7; D might be TRBD1 (6 bases). CDR3 nucleotides: TGCGCCAGCAGCTTACCCGAGACAGGTTCCTACGAGCAGTACTTC. It translates to CASSLPETGSYEQYF.